Presented here are 23 T cell receptor beta chains from one specimen sequenced in a study of blood T cell repertoires in COVID-19. Profiling relied on immunoSEQ multiplex PCR, and the TCRdb table lists in-frame clones only, not all of them. The table lists roughly 200,000 clones, 65% to 90% of them singletons. Sequencing used peripheral blood. All receptors derive from a human donor in a cohort sampled during active COVID-19.

This chain connects TRBV6-5 to TRBJ1-1; 11 positions match TRBD1. The germline V gene encodes CDR1 MNHEY and CDR2 SVGAGI. This CDR3 has 12 amino acids. The V gene end was trimmed by 10 bases and the J gene end by 7 bases; junction bases not matched to a gene: 5. CDR3 DNA sequence: TGTGCCATCACCGGGACAGGGGGTGAAGCTTTCTTT. It specifies CAITGTGGEAFF.

J is TRBJ1-5 and V is TRBV28, with 9 bases lining up with TRBD1. The CDR3 consists of 16 residues. Trimming took 6 bases from V and 3 from J; bases not matched to a gene: 9. Germline V gene lookup returns CDR1 MDHEN and CDR2 SYDVKM. CDR3 amino acids: CASRGPGTGFNQPQHF. Written as DNA, the CDR3 is TGTGCCAGCAGGGGGCCCGGGACAGGGTTCAATCAGCCCCAGCATTTT.

This rearrangement joins TRBV4-3 to TRBJ2-1, with 12 bases fitting TRBD2. V lost 2 bases and J lost 9; bases outside the gene matches: 8. Germline V lookup: CDR1 LGHNA, CDR2 YSLEER. This CDR3 contains 16 residues. The CDR3 here is CASSQPLAGGPSEQFF. The DNA of the CDR3 is TGCGCCAGCAGCCAACCCCTAGCGGGGGGGCCCAGTGAGCAGTTCTTC.

This clone was counted a single time. The genes are TRBV7-9 and TRBJ2-7; 7 nucleotides line up with TRBD2. The length of the CDR3 is 14 residues. From germline, CDR1 is SEHNR and CDR2 FQNEAQ (reference sequence). The ends lost 1 base at V and 2 bases at J; junction bases unmatched: 2. CDR3 bases: TGTGCCAGCAGCTTAGGGGGGGGTGCCTACGAGCAGTACTTC. Translating it yields CASSLGGGAYEQYF.

V usage is TRBV9 and J usage is TRBJ2-7, with 8 positions matching TRBD1. The CDR3 consists of 14 residues. Germline loops: CDR1 SGDLS, CDR2 YYNGEE. V lost 1 base and J lost 2; bases outside the gene matches: 2. The CDR3 spells CASSVSTGAYEQYF. The DNA for the CDR3 is TGTGCCAGCAGCGTATCGACAGGGGCCTACGAGCAGTACTTC.

In this sample, this clone turned up a few times. The V gene is TRBV7-6, the J gene TRBJ1-6, with TRBD1 matching over 7 bases. The germline V gene has CDR1 SGHVS and CDR2 FNYEAQ. With 6 bases clipped from V and 7 bases from J, the junction kept 6 bases outside the gene matches. The CDR3 sequence is 14 residues long. The CDR3 loop reads CASSSQGGNSPLHF. The CDR3 nucleotides are TGTGCCAGCAGTTCTCAGGGGGGAAATTCACCCCTCCACTTT.

The chain links TRBV7-9 to TRBJ2-1; D gene ambiguous. V shed 8 bases and J shed 9 bases, with 11 bases lying between them. Looked up from germline, CDR1 is SEHNR and CDR2 is FQNEAQ (reference sequence). This CDR3 region has 11 residues. The CDR3 sequence: CASGVVSEQFF. CDR3 DNA: TGTGCCAGCGGCGTAGTGAGTGAGCAGTTCTTC.

The table lists this clone with a count of one. The chain is built from TRBV28 and TRBJ1-2; no clear D gene. CDR1 is MDHEN and CDR2 is SYDVKM in the germline V gene. This CDR3 is built from 13 residues. The V end lost 6 bases, the J end lost 0 bases, and 8 bases lay between the germline ends. The CDR3 loop is CASRPSANYGYTF. CDR3 bases: TGTGCCAGCAGACCGAGTGCTAACTATGGCTACACCTTC.

The J gene is TRBJ2-3, the V gene TRBV12-3 or TRBV12-4, with TRBD2 matching over 10 bases. V lost 2 bases to trimming and J lost 9 bases; unmatched junction nucleotides: 2. CDR3 length equals 13 residues. The CDR3 region is CASSLSGGETQYF. The CDR3 bases are TGTGCCAGCAGTTTAAGCGGGGGGGAGACGCAGTATTTT.

The sample holds a few counts of this clone. This chain joins TRBV27 and TRBJ1-2; no clear D. CDR3 length equals 14 residues. Trimming cost V 5 bases and J 0 bases, with 10 bases left between them. Germline V gene lookup returns CDR1 MNHEY and CDR2 SMNVEV (reference sequence). The CDR3, as DNA: TGTGCCAGCAGTCCCTTGACACCTAACTATGGCTACACCTTC. Protein sequence: CASSPLTPNYGYTF.

CDR3 nucleotides: TGTGCTAGTGGTTTGCCTTTATTAGGGGGCTATGGCTACACCTTC. Translated: CASGLPLLGGYGYTF. The rearrangement joins TRBV12-5 to TRBJ1-2; tentative D call: TRBD1 (6 bases). V was clipped by 2 bases and J by 4 bases, with 14 bases between them. Germline V gene data show CDR1 as LGHNT and CDR2 as FRNRAP. This CDR3 spans 15 amino acids.

V usage is TRBV5-4 and J usage is TRBJ2-5, with 10 bases identical to TRBD1. Trimming cost V 0 bases and J 5 bases; bases outside gene matches: 1. Germline CDR1 is SGHNT and CDR2 is YYREEE (reference sequence). The CDR3 is made up of 14 amino acids. The CDR3 is CASSLGGQGETQYF. The CDR3 DNA follows: TGTGCCAGCAGCTTGGGGGGACAGGGGGAGACCCAGTACTTC.

The chain links TRBV7-8 to TRBJ1-5; D is undetermined. The CDR3 length is 16 residues. Trimming took 5 bases from V and 0 from J, leaving 14 bases between them. Per the germline V gene, CDR1 is SGHVS and CDR2 is FQNEAQ. CDR3 loop: CASSPRARYSNQPQHF. In DNA form, the CDR3 reads TGTGCCAGCAGCCCTAGAGCTCGCTATAGCAATCAGCCCCAGCATTTT.

The V call is TRBV18, the J call TRBJ2-5, with TRBD2 matching over 11 bases. With 1 base clipped from V and 4 bases from J, the junction kept 5 bases outside the gene matches. The V gene's germline CDR1 is KGHSH and CDR2 LQKENI. The CDR3 totals 16 residues. The CDR3, as DNA: TGTGCCAGCTCACCACAGCTAGCGGGAGGTGGAGAGACCCAGTACTTC. Translation: CASSPQLAGGGETQYF.

This chain joins TRBV7-9 and TRBJ1-4, with D perhaps TRBD1 (6 bases). Trimming left V 6 bases short and J 0 bases short, with 20 bases between. The CDR3 has 18 amino acids. Germline V gene data show CDR1 as SEHNR and CDR2 as FQNEAQ (reference sequence). The CDR3 sequence: CASRSDSQPYPTNEKLFF. For the CDR3, the DNA is TGTGCCAGCAGGTCGGACAGCCAACCCTATCCAACTAATGAAAAACTGTTTTTT.

This chain joins TRBV19 and TRBJ2-6, with 11 bases that match TRBD1. V lost 3 bases, J lost 0 bases, and 1 base stayed unmatched. This CDR3 has 17 residues. Looked up from germline, CDR1 is LNHDA and CDR2 is SQIVND (reference sequence). CDR3 DNA: TGTGCCAGTAGTATCGGGACAGGGGGCTCTGGGGCCAACGTCCTGACTTTC. It yields the protein CASSIGTGGSGANVLTF.

The chain links TRBV28 to TRBJ2-5, with 7 positions matching TRBD2. Germline V gene sequence: CDR1 MDHEN, CDR2 SYDVKM. Trimming at V came to 1 base and at J to 0 bases, leaving 5 bases not matched to a gene. This CDR3 spans 16 amino acids. CDR3 sequence reads: CASSLLAGQYQETQYF. The CDR3 DNA is TGTGCCAGCAGTTTATTAGCGGGCCAGTACCAAGAGACCCAGTACTTC.

This chain uses TRBV25-1 with TRBJ2-5; D might be TRBD2 (6 bases). Germline values: CDR1 MGHDK, CDR2 SYGVNS. The CDR3 contains 14 residues. V was pared by 2 bases and J by 7 bases, with 14 bases between. The chain's CDR3 is CASSEPGTRGTQYF. The CDR3 DNA is TGTGCCAGCAGTGAACCCGGGACTCGAGGGACCCAGTACTTC.

The chain combines TRBV7-3 with TRBJ2-7; TRBD1 aligns across 7 bases. Per the germline V gene, CDR1 is SGHTA and CDR2 is FQGTGA. The CDR3 contains 12 residues. Trimming removed 5 bases from V and 2 bases from J; junction bases left unmatched: 0. The CDR3 DNA is TGTGCCAGCAGCGGGACAGCCTACGAGCAGTACTTC. It translates to CASSGTAYEQYF.

The gene calls are TRBV5-5 and TRBJ2-3, with 9 bases fitting TRBD1. The V segment lost 2 bases and the J segment 4 bases; nucleotides outside the gene matches: 8. In germline, CDR1 is SGHKS, CDR2 YYEKEE (reference sequence). CDR3 length: 16 residues. Here the CDR3 DNA reads TGTGCCAGCAGCTTTGGTAGGACAGGGGCTCCAGATACGCAGTATTTT. As protein: CASSFGRTGAPDTQYF. Combining the CDR3 with reference TRBV5-5 and TRBJ2-3 gives the whole variable domain DAGVTQSPTHLIKTRGQQVTLRCSPISGHKSVSWYQQVLGQGPQFIFQYYEKEERGRGNFPDRFSARQFPNYSSELNVNALLLGDSALYLCASSFGRTGAPDTQYFGPGTRLTVL.

The chain combines TRBV5-6 with TRBJ2-1; weak D call: TRBD2 (6 bases). Germline CDR1 and CDR2: SGHDT and YYEEEE. V was pared by 3 bases and J by 12 bases, with 10 bases between. The CDR3 runs to 11 residues. CDR3 nucleotide sequence: TGTGCCAGCAGCTCAGGGACTCCGCAGTTCTTC. Encoded protein: CASSSGTPQFF.

The J gene is TRBJ2-7, the V gene TRBV4-1; 11 nucleotides agree with TRBD2. The CDR3 sequence is 14 residues long. The ends lost 4 bases at V and 3 bases at J; junction bases unmatched: 2. The germline CDR1 and CDR2 sequences are MGHRA and YSYEKL. The CDR3 loop is CASSRLAGIYEQYF. CDR3 nucleotides: TGCGCCAGCAGCCGACTAGCGGGAATCTACGAGCAGTACTTC.

This clone has more than one count but fewer than ten. This chain uses TRBV7-8 with TRBJ2-3, with 13 bases aligning to TRBD2. Trimming took 2 bases from V and 4 from J; bases not matched to a gene: 0. This CDR3 comprises 15 residues. The germline V gene has CDR1 SGHVS and CDR2 FQNEAQ. This chain's CDR3 is CASSLTSGGADTQYF. The CDR3 DNA follows: TGTGCCAGCAGCTTAACTAGCGGGGGGGCAGATACGCAGTATTTT.